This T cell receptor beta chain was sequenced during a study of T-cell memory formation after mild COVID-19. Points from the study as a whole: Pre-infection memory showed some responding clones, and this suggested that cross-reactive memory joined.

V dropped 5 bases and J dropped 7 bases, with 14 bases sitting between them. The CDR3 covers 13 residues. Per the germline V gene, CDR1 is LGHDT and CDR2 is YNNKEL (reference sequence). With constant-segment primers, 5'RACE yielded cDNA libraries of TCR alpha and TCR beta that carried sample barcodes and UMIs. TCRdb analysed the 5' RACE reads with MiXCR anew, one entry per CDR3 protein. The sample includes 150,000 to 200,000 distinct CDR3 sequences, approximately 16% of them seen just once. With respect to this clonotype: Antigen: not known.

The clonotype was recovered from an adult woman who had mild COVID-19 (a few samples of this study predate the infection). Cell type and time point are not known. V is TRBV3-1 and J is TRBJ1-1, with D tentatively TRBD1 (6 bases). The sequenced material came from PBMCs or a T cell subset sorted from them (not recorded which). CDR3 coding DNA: TGTGCCAGCAGCAGATTGACAGGTTATGAAGCTTTCTTT. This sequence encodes CASSRLTGYEAFF.